This T cell receptor (beta chain) was sequenced during a study of shared clonotypes between healthy human individuals. Sequencing used immunoSEQ multiplex PCR; TCRdb keeps in-frame clones, though not all of them. Of about 580,000 clones listed, roughly 98% were seen once; the top ten hold 0.3% to 0.35%. Notes on the study in general: Clonotypes shared by all four sorted-subset donors had higher generation probabilities than non-shared clonotypes.

Germline CDR1 LGHNA, CDR2 YNFKEQ. Trimming took 1 base from V and 6 from J, leaving 7 bases between them. CDR3 length: 13 residues. As to this clone: Its cognate antigen is unknown.

Naive CD8 cells were CD45RO-negative, positively selected for CCR7, excluding terminally differentiated effector memory CD45RA+ cells. This receptor was obtained from a man aged 25-40 years in good health. The sequencing sample was made of naive CD8+ T cells sorted from blood. The chain employs TRBV4-2 and TRBJ1-5; the D is unclear. The CDR3 sequence: CASSQGDSQPQHF. The CDR3 bases are TGTGCCAGCAGCCAAGGGGATAGTCAGCCCCAGCATTTT.